The 20 T cell receptor beta chains listed next were all sequenced from one sample in a study of blood T cell repertoires in COVID-19. Assay used: immunoSEQ multiplex PCR; TCRdb lists only in-frame clones, some missing. In the table there are 250,000 to 350,000 clones, about 91% of which are singletons. The sequencing sample was made of peripheral blood. Source of these receptors: a woman in her 30s who had recovered from COVID-19.

This clone came up a few times. CDR3 region: CASSSVLNTEAFF. The CDR3 DNA is TGCGCCAGCAGCTCGGTCTTGAACACTGAAGCTTTCTTT. The genes are TRBV5-1 and TRBJ1-1; D unclear. This CDR3 is built from 13 residues. The V gene's germline CDR1 is SGHRS and CDR2 YFSETQ. Deletions cut 3 bases from V and 0 bases from J, with 6 bases between.

The gene calls are TRBV7-3 and TRBJ2-3; 7 bases line up with TRBD2. Unmatched junction bases numbered 9, after V lost 2 bases and J lost 4 bases. The CDR3 spans 16 residues. Germline V gives CDR1 SGHTA, CDR2 FQGTGA. CDR3: CASSLLPGGDADTQYF. DNA for the CDR3: TGTGCCAGCAGCTTATTGCCTGGGGGGGACGCAGATACGCAGTATTTT.

The chain joins TRBV6-5 to TRBJ1-1; 9 bases align to TRBD1. In germline, CDR1 is MNHEY, CDR2 SVGAGI. V lost 6 bases to trimming and J lost 5 bases; unmatched junction nucleotides: 4. The CDR3 has 13 residues. The chain's CDR3 is CASSKDRGTEAFF. CDR3 nucleotides: TGTGCCAGCAGCAAGGACAGGGGAACTGAAGCTTTCTTT.

This chain joins TRBV5-4 and TRBJ1-2; tentatively, D is TRBD1 (6 bases). The V end lost 4 bases, the J end lost 3 bases, and 10 bases lay between the germline ends. Germline assignment: CDR1 SGHNT and CDR2 YYREEE (reference sequence). The CDR3 spans 13 residues. This CDR3 is CASSLDSHYGYTF. As DNA, the CDR3 is TGTGCCAGCAGCCTGGACAGCCACTATGGCTACACCTTC.

The chain carries TRBV30 and TRBJ2-3, with TRBD1 identical over 8 bases. Unmatched junction bases numbered 7, after V lost 4 bases and J lost 1 base. CDR3 size: 15 residues. CDR1 and CDR2 (germline): GTSNPN, SVGIG (reference sequence). CDR3 region: CAWTGQGRGTDTQYF. The CDR3, as DNA: TGTGCCTGGACCGGACAGGGCAGAGGCACAGATACGCAGTATTTT.

This chain uses TRBV30 with TRBJ1-6, with 7 bases identical to TRBD1. The CDR3 is 17 amino acids. Germline CDR1 and CDR2: GTSNPN and SVGIG (reference sequence). Losses at the gene ends were 2 bases for V and 0 bases for J; bases not matched to a gene: 7. This CDR3 reads CAWSKGAGRSYNSPLHF. The CDR3 nucleotides are TGTGCCTGGAGTAAGGGGGCAGGCCGCTCCTATAATTCACCCCTCCACTTT.

This chain links TRBV4-2 with TRBJ1-2; 7 bases are shared with TRBD1. The V gene end was trimmed by 3 bases and the J gene end by 3 bases; junction bases not matched to a gene: 10. CDR1 LGHNA and CDR2 YNFKEQ come from the germline V gene. This CDR3 is built from 16 residues. In DNA, the CDR3 is TGTGCCAGCAGCCAGGCGGGCCGAGGGACAGACTATGGCTACACCTTC. As protein: CASSQAGRGTDYGYTF.

The CDR3, as DNA: TGCGCCAGCAGCCAAGATAGTCCGGGGAGCTCCTATAATTCACCCCTCCACTTT. As protein: CASSQDSPGSSYNSPLHF. The chain combines TRBV4-3 with TRBJ1-6, with D unresolved. Germline CDR1 and CDR2: LGHNA and YSLEER. The CDR3 runs 18 residues. Trimming stripped 0 bases from V and 0 bases from J, with 12 bases between.

The chain carries TRBV19 and TRBJ1-2, with unresolved D. V lost 1 base and J 0 bases, leaving 6 bases between the germline ends. The CDR3 sequence is 14 residues long. Per germline, CDR1 LNHDA and CDR2 SQIVND (reference sequence). CDR3 bases: TGTGCCAGTAGTATAGGCAGATCTAACTATGGCTACACCTTC. Amino acid sequence: CASSIGRSNYGYTF. The full variable domain, rest sourced from reference TRBV19 and TRBJ1-2, is DGGITQSPKYLFRKEGQNVTLSCEQNLNHDAMYWYRQDPGQGLRLIYYSQIVNDFQKGDIAEGYSVSREKKESFPLTVTSAQKNPTAFYLCASSIGRSNYGYTFGSGTRLTVV.

The chain is built from TRBV9 and TRBJ1-4; D is uncertain. The CDR3 is made up of 13 amino acids. Germline lookup yields CDR1 SGDLS and CDR2 YYNGEE. Between the trimmed V and J ends, which lost 0 bases and 4 bases, there was a span of 4 bases. The DNA of the CDR3 is TGTGCCAGCAGCGTAGGTCATAATGAAAAACTGTTTTTT. Protein: CASSVGHNEKLFF.

The chain carries TRBV19 and TRBJ1-4, with D maybe TRBD1 (6 bases). V lost 8 bases, J lost 13 bases, and 14 bases lay in between. The CDR3 contains 11 residues. The germline gives CDR1 LNHDA, CDR2 SQIVND (reference sequence). The CDR3 DNA reads TGTGCCAGTTCCGAGGGGGAACGACTGTTTTTT. This encodes CASSEGERLFF.

The chain uses TRBV7-2 and TRBJ2-1, with 7 bases aligning to TRBD1. This CDR3 is 14 amino acids long. Germline CDR1 SGHTA, CDR2 FQGNSA. Unmatched junction bases numbered 7, after V lost 7 bases and J lost 4 bases. The CDR3 loop reads CASNPGTAYNEQFF. Here the CDR3 DNA reads TGTGCCAGCAACCCCGGGACAGCTTACAATGAGCAGTTCTTC. Full variable domain (missing parts from reference TRBV7-2 and TRBJ2-1): GAGVSQSPSNKVTEKGKDVELRCDPISGHTALYWYRQSLGQGLEFLIYFQGNSAPDKSGLPSDRFSAERTGGSVSTLTIQRTQQEDSAVYLCASNPGTAYNEQFFGPGTRLTVL.

V and J are TRBV2 and TRBJ1-4, with TRBD1 matching over 7 bases. CDR1 and CDR2 from the germline V gene are SNHLY and FYNNEI. This CDR3 contains 15 residues. V dropped 3 bases and J dropped 8; count of bases not matched to a gene: 9. CDR3 sequence reads: CASSELGRGEEKLFF. The CDR3 DNA reads as TGTGCCAGCAGTGAGCTGGGCAGGGGGGAGGAAAAACTGTTTTTT.

J is TRBJ1-1 and V is TRBV6-9; 8 positions agree with TRBD1. This CDR3 has 20 residues. Germline lookup yields CDR1 MNHGY and CDR2 SVAAGI. The V and J ends lost 3 bases and 2 bases, in that order; junction bases with no gene match: 20. CDR3 DNA: TGTGCCAGCAGTTACTATTACTGCCGGGACAGGATACTATTTAACACTGAAGCTTTCTTT. It is translated as CASSYYYCRDRILFNTEAFF.

The V and J genes are TRBV28 and TRBJ1-2; D ambiguous. Germline-derived CDR1 and CDR2 are MDHEN and SYDVKM. Trimming pared 2 bases from V and 8 bases from J, leaving 9 bases between. This CDR3 region has 12 residues. The CDR3 loop is CASSLIGFGYTF. The CDR3 bases are TGTGCCAGCAGTTTAATCGGGTTCGGCTACACCTTC.

This chain joins TRBV6-4 and TRBJ1-1; 9 nucleotides agree with TRBD1. CDR1 and CDR2 from the germline V gene are MRHNA and SNTAGT. This CDR3 has 13 residues. Trimming removed 6 bases from V and 5 bases from J; junction bases left unmatched: 4. The CDR3 region has the DNA TGTGCCAGCAGGGGACAGGGAGGGACTGAAGCTTTCTTT. This translates into CASRGQGGTEAFF.

This clone was observed a single time. The genes are TRBV5-4 and TRBJ1-2, with a weak D call TRBD1 (5 bases). The CDR3 is 14 amino acids. Trimming left V 2 bases short and J 2 bases short, with 10 bases between. Germline CDR1 reads SGHNT; CDR2 reads YYREEE (reference sequence). CDR3: CASSFPRGNYGYTF. For the CDR3, the DNA is TGTGCCAGCAGCTTCCCTCGGGGGAACTATGGCTACACCTTC.

This sequence joins TRBV10-3 and TRBJ2-7, with D possibly being TRBD1 (6 bases). V was shortened by 4 bases and J by 3 bases, with 13 bases between the two germline ends. This CDR3 is built from 14 residues. Germline loops: CDR1 ENHRY, CDR2 SYGVKD. CDR3 sequence: CAISGQGKLYEQYF. Here the CDR3 DNA reads TGTGCCATCAGTGGGCAGGGGAAACTCTACGAGCAGTACTTC.

Here the CDR3 reads CASSLGGGLVYEQYF. The CDR3 nucleotides are TGTGCCAGCAGCTTGGGGGGGGGCCTCGTCTACGAGCAGTACTTC. This sequence joins TRBV5-4 and TRBJ2-7, with a tentative D call TRBD2 (7 bases). Germline CDR1 and CDR2: SGHNT and YYREEE (reference sequence). The CDR3 spans 15 residues. The V end was cut by 0 bases, the J end by 3 bases, with 13 bases between.

The rearrangement links TRBV24-1 to TRBJ2-4, with 7 nucleotides matching TRBD1. Losses at the gene ends were 3 bases for V and 0 bases for J; bases not matched to a gene: 19. Germline-derived CDR1 and CDR2 are KGHDR and SFDVKD. This CDR3 is built from 21 residues. This CDR3 reads CATSDRQGDKGLSLAKNIQYF. The CDR3 DNA is TGTGCCACCAGTGATCGACAGGGAGATAAGGGATTGTCTCTAGCCAAAAACATTCAGTACTTC.